The 9 T cell receptor beta chains below come from one sample, sequenced in a study of patients and donors after allogeneic stem cell transplantation. A single record per CDR3 protein comes from TCRdb applying MiXCR to the RT-PCR reads. The table includes 920,000 or so distinct CDR3 sequences, around 17% detected once. The material sequenced was blood, either unsorted or a sorted T cell fraction (not recorded which). All receptors come from a human donor who was either an allogeneic HSCT recipient or a stem cell or donor lymphocyte infusion donor (not recorded which). It is not recorded whose cells these are; they may come from a transplant donor.

The rearrangement links TRBV11-3 to TRBJ2-7, with 11 nucleotides matching TRBD2. CDR1 is SGHNT and CDR2 is YENEEA in the germline V gene. CDR3 length: 15 amino acids. Trimming cost V 8 bases and J 5 bases; bases outside gene matches: 11. DNA for the CDR3: TGTGCCAGCGCCTATAGCGGGGGGGGATCCCACGAGCAGTACTTC. This codes for CASAYSGGGSHEQYF.

There are a few counts of this clonotype. This chain links TRBV6-1 with TRBJ1-1, with 10 bases aligning to TRBD1. Germline V CDR1 and CDR2: MNHNS, SASEGT. The J segment lost 7 bases and the V segment lost 5 bases, leaving 4 bases of the junction unmatched. The CDR3 loop spans 13 amino acids. CDR3: CASSRQGANEAFF. The DNA of the CDR3 is TGTGCCAGCAGTCGACAGGGGGCTAATGAAGCTTTCTTT.

The V and J genes are TRBV20-1 and TRBJ2-7; TRBD1 is a possible D gene (5 bases). The CDR3 is 16 amino acids. The V gene's germline CDR1 is DFQATT and CDR2 SNEGSKA (reference sequence). Trimming took 3 bases from V and 1 from J, leaving 19 bases between them. The DNA of the CDR3 is TGCAGTGCTAGTGTCAGGGCACGAGCCTTTTCCTACGAGCAGTACTTC. It specifies CSASVRARAFSYEQYF.

This rearrangement joins TRBV12-3 or TRBV12-4 to TRBJ2-1, with 8 bases identical to TRBD2. J lost 3 bases, V lost 5 bases, and 9 bases had no gene match. The CDR3 has 16 residues. This CDR3 is CASSRGGASYYNEQFF. In DNA, the CDR3 is TGTGCCAGCAGTCGGGGGGGGGCCTCCTACTACAATGAGCAGTTCTTC.

This clonotype showed up just a few times. The gene calls are TRBV11-2 and TRBJ2-2; D might be TRBD1 (5 bases). CDR3 size: 15 residues. The V end lost 1 base, the J end lost 3 bases, and 9 bases lay between the germline ends. CDR1 SGHAT and CDR2 FQNNGV come from the germline V gene. The CDR3 DNA is TGTGCCAGCAGCTTAGGAACCAGGGACACCGGGGAGCTGTTTTTT. Protein product: CASSLGTRDTGELFF.

This chain connects TRBV4-3 to TRBJ1-2; D may be TRBD1 (6 bases). The CDR3 runs 14 residues. Germline V lookup: CDR1 LGHNA, CDR2 YSLEER. V gave up 4 bases and J gave up 7 bases, with 16 bases separating them. The CDR3 loop reads CASSPLGASGGYTF. The CDR3 nucleotides read TGCGCCAGCAGCCCTCTGGGGGCCAGTGGTGGCTACACCTTC.

Only a few counts were recorded for this clonotype. The CDR3 bases are TGTGCCAGCCAAACGGGACTACCCACAGATACGCAGTATTTT. As protein: CASQTGLPTDTQYF. The chain is built from TRBV6-1 and TRBJ2-3; 7 bases are a match to TRBD2. Trimming took 8 bases from V and 2 from J; bases not matched to a gene: 7. In germline, CDR1 is MNHNS, CDR2 SASEGT. This CDR3 is 14 amino acids long.

This clonotype was counted a few times. The rearrangement uses TRBV6-5 and TRBJ1-2; D gene ambiguous. Germline loops: CDR1 MNHEY, CDR2 SVGAGI. With 0 bases removed from V and 3 bases from J, the gap between germline ends came to 11 bases. The CDR3 is made up of 15 amino acids. CDR3 region: CASSYSERDHYGYTF. The CDR3 bases are TGTGCCAGCAGTTACTCCGAGAGGGATCACTATGGCTACACCTTC.

The chain recombines TRBV29-1 with TRBJ2-1; weak D call: TRBD1 (6 bases). V was shortened by 7 bases and J by 9 bases, with 16 bases between the two germline ends. The CDR3 consists of 12 residues. From germline, CDR1 is SQVTM and CDR2 ANQGSEA. Written as DNA, the CDR3 is TGCAGCGGGGGGCACCCTGGGGTTGAGCAGTTCTTC. Translated, it gives CSGGHPGVEQFF.